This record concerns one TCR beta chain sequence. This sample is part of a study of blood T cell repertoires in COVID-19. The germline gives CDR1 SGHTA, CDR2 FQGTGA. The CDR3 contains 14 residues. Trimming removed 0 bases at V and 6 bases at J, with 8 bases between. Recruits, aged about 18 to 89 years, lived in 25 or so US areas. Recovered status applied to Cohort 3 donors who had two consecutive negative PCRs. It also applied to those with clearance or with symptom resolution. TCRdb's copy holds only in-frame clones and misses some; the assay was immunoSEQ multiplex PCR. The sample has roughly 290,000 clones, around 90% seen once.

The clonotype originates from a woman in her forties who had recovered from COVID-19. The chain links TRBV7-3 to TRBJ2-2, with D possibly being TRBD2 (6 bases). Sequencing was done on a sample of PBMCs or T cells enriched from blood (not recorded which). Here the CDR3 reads CASSLTGGAGELFF. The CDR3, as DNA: TGTGCCAGCAGCTTAACGGGGGGAGCCGGGGAGCTGTTTTTT.